These T cell receptor beta chains were read from a single sample in a study of T-cell memory formation after mild COVID-19. TCRdb fed the 5' RACE reads into MiXCR, producing one record per CDR3 protein. Of under 700,000 distinct CDR3 sequences in the sample, around 21% were seen once. The sequenced sample consisted of PBMCs or a T cell subset sorted from them (not recorded which). The origin of the receptors is an adult woman who had mild COVID-19 (a few samples of this study predate the infection). Cell type and time point are not known. CDR3s leave out the opening cysteine and the closing phenylalanine or tryptophan. The D gene is left open where the match is weak.

V gene: TRBV12-3/TRBV12-4; D gene: -; J gene: TRBJ2-5; CDR3 protein: ASTLGAVETQY
V gene: TRBV12-3/TRBV12-4; D gene: TRBD1; J gene: TRBJ1-5; CDR3 protein: ASSSGQESNQPQH
V gene: TRBV20-1; D gene: -; J gene: TRBJ1-5; CDR3 protein: SARISVYSNQPQH
V gene: TRBV5-1; D gene: -; J gene: TRBJ1-1; CDR3 protein: ASSLGDRNTEAF
V gene: TRBV4-2; D gene: -; J gene: TRBJ2-7; CDR3 protein: ASSQEVRNEQY
V gene: TRBV27; D gene: -; J gene: TRBJ2-3; CDR3 protein: ASNLRLQSTDTQY
V gene: TRBV20-1; D gene: TRBD1; J gene: TRBJ1-1; CDR3 protein: SARDGQGRNTEAF
V gene: TRBV19; D gene: -; J gene: TRBJ1-2; CDR3 protein: ATAERYLLYGYT
V gene: TRBV6-5; D gene: -; J gene: TRBJ2-2; CDR3 protein: ASGYPGLANTGELF
V gene: TRBV5-1; D gene: TRBD2; J gene: TRBJ2-3; CDR3 protein: ASSLGTSGVSTDTQY
V gene: TRBV5-1; D gene: TRBD1; J gene: TRBJ1-2; CDR3 protein: ASRGQGVGYT
V gene: TRBV19; D gene: -; J gene: TRBJ1-5; CDR3 protein: ASSINHNQPQH
V gene: TRBV29-1; D gene: -; J gene: TRBJ2-3; CDR3 protein: SASGGPSTDTQY
V gene: TRBV2; D gene: -; J gene: TRBJ2-1; CDR3 protein: ASSVQGRVNEQF
V gene: TRBV6-2/TRBV6-3; D gene: -; J gene: TRBJ2-7; CDR3 protein: ASIHSGTGPYEQY
V gene: TRBV6-6; D gene: -; J gene: TRBJ1-4; CDR3 protein: ASSNKDSLV
V gene: TRBV18; D gene: -; J gene: TRBJ2-1; CDR3 protein: ASSPSRYNEQF
V gene: TRBV18; D gene: TRBD1; J gene: TRBJ1-1; CDR3 protein: ASSPTRPGTGGTEAF
V gene: TRBV5-1; D gene: TRBD1; J gene: TRBJ2-7; CDR3 protein: ASSLSTGDYEQY
V gene: TRBV18; D gene: -; J gene: TRBJ2-3; CDR3 protein: ASSPPSTDTQY
V gene: TRBV10-3; D gene: -; J gene: TRBJ1-1; CDR3 protein: AIKGQMNTEAF
V gene: TRBV7-3; D gene: TRBD2; J gene: TRBJ2-1; CDR3 protein: ASSFQAGVGNEQF
V gene: TRBV6-6; D gene: -; J gene: TRBJ2-2; CDR3 protein: ASLEGGSVF
V gene: TRBV7-9; D gene: -; J gene: TRBJ1-2; CDR3 protein: ASSHVAGLTYGYT
V gene: TRBV7-2; D gene: TRBD1; J gene: TRBJ2-1; CDR3 protein: ASSRDRGQYNEQF
V gene: TRBV27; D gene: -; J gene: TRBJ2-1; CDR3 protein: ASNVGGNHRSTQF
V gene: TRBV5-1; D gene: -; J gene: TRBJ2-1; CDR3 protein: ASRGTLSSYNEQF